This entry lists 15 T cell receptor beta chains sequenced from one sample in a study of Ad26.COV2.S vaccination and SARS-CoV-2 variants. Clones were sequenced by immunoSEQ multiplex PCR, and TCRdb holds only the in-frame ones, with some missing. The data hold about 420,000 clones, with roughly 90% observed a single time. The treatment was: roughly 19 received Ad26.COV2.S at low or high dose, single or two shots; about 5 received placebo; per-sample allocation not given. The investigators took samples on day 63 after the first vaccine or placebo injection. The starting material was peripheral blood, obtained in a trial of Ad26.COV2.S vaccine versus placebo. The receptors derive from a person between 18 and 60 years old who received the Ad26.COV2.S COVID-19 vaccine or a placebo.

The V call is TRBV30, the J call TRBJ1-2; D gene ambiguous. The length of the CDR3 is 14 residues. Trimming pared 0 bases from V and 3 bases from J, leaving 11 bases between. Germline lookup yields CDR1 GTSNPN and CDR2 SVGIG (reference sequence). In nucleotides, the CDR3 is TGTGCCTGGAGTGTACAGACGGACTACTATGGCTACACCTTC. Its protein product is CAWSVQTDYYGYTF.

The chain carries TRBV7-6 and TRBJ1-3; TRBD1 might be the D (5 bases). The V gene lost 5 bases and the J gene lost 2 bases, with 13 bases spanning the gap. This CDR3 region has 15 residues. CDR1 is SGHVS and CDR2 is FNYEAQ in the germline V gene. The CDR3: CASSPPTGAGNTIYF. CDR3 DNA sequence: TGTGCCAGCAGCCCTCCTACGGGGGCTGGAAACACCATATATTTT.

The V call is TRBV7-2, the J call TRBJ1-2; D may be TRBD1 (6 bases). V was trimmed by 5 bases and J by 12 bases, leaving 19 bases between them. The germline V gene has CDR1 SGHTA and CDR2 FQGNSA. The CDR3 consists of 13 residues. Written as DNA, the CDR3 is TGTGCCAGCAGCCTGAAAGGGGGACAAAGGAACACCTTC. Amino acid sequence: CASSLKGGQRNTF.

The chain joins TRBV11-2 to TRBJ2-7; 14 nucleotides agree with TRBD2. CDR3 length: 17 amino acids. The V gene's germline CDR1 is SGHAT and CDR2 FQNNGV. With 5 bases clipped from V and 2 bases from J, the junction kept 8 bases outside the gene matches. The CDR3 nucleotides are TGTGCCAGCAGCCCCGGACTAGCGGGGGGCAATCCCTACGAGCAGTACTTC. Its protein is CASSPGLAGGNPYEQYF. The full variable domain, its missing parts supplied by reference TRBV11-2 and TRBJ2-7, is EAGVAQSPRYKIIEKRQSVAFWCNPISGHATLYWYQQILGQGPKLLIQFQNNGVVDDSQLPKDRFSAERLKGVDSTLKIQPAKLEDSAVYLCASSPGLAGGNPYEQYFGPGTRLTVT.

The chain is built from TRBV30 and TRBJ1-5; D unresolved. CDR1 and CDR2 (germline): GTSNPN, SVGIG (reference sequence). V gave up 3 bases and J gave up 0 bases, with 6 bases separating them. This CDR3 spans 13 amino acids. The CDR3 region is CAWRPDSNQPQHF. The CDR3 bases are TGTGCCTGGAGACCAGATAGCAATCAGCCCCAGCATTTT.

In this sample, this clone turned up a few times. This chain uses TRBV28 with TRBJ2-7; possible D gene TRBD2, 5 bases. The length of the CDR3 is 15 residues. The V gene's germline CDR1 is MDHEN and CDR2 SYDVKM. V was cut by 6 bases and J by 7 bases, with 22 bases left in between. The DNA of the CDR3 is TGTGCCAGCAGGAGATCGGGGTGGGCTATGAGTGAGCAGTACTTC. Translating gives CASRRSGWAMSEQYF.

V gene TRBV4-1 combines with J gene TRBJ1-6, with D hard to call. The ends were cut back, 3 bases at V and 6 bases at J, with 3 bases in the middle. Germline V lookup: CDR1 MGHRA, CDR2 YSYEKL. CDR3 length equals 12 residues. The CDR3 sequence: CASSQGNSPLHF. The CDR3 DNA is TGCGCCAGCAGCCAGGGTAATTCACCCCTCCACTTT.

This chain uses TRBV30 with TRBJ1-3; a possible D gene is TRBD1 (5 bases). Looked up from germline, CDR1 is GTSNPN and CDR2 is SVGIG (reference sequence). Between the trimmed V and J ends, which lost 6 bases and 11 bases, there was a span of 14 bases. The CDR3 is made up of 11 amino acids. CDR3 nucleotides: TGTGCCTGCCAATTTGGGGCGCCCATATATTTT. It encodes CACQFGAPIYF. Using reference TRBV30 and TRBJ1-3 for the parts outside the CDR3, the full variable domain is SQTIHQWPATLVQPVGSPLSLECTVEGTSNPNLYWYRQAAGRGLQLLFYSVGIGQISSEVPQNLSASRPQDRQFILSSKKLLLSDSGFYLCACQFGAPIYFGEGSWLTVV.

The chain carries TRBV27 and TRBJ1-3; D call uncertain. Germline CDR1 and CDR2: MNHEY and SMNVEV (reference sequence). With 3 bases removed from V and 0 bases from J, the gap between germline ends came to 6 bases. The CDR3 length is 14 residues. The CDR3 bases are TGTGCCAGCAGTTTTAAGAGCTCTGGAAACACCATATATTTT. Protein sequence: CASSFKSSGNTIYF.

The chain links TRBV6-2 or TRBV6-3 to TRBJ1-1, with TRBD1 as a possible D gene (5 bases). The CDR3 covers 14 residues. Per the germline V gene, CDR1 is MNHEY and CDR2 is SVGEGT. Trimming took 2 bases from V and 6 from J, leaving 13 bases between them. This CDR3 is CASSYLMDTPEAFF. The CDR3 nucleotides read TGTGCCAGCAGTTACCTCATGGACACCCCTGAAGCTTTCTTT.

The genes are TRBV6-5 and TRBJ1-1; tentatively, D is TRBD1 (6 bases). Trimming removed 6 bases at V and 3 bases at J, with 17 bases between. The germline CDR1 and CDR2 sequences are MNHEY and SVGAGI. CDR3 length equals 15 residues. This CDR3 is CASSDYRVEYTEAFF. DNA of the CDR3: TGTGCCAGCAGCGACTACAGGGTCGAATACACTGAAGCTTTCTTT.

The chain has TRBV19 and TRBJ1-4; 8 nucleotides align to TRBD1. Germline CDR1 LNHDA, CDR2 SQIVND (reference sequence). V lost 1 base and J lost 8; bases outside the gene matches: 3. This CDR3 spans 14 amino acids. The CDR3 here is CASSIGGTGEKLFF. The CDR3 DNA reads TGTGCCAGTAGTATAGGTGGGACAGGCGAAAAACTGTTTTTT.

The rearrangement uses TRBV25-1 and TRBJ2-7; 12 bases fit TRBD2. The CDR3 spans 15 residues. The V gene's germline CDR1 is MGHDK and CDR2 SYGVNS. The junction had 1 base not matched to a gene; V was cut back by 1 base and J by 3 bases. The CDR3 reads CASSELLAGGYEQYF. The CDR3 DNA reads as TGTGCCAGCAGTGAATTACTAGCGGGGGGCTACGAGCAGTACTTC.

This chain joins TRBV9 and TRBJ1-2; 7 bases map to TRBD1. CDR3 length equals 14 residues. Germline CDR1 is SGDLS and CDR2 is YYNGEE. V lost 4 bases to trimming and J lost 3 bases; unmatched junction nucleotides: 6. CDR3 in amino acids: CASSPTGQHYGYTF. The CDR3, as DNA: TGTGCCAGCAGCCCGACGGGACAGCACTATGGCTACACCTTC.

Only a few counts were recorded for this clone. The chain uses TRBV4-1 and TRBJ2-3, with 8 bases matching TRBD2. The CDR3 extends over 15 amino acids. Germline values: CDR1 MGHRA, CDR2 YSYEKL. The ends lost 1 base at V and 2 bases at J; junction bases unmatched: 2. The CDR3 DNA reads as TGCGCCAGCAGCCAAGTAGCGGGGACCACAGATACGCAGTATTTT. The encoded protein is CASSQVAGTTDTQYF.